A single T cell receptor beta chain is shown here with its context. What it recognizes is unknown. Primers for the PCR totalled 60 Vbeta and 13 Jbeta. Using immunoSEQ multiplex PCR, the repertoire was profiled, and TCRdb retains in-frame clones only, with some absent. Among about 170,000 clones listed, around 77% were seen once. The data belong to a study of cytomegalovirus exposure and HLA in healthy donors. General study points: Associated with cytomegalovirus, according to the listing, were fewer than 200 TCR beta chains. As a later analysis showed, a missense DCLRE1C variant was linked to trimming of TCR beta V- and J-genes. Presence/absence analyses assumed roughly uniform sequencing depth across donors, which may not hold. The authors reported that TCR beta sequences could predict HLA-A and HLA-B alleles. These predictions were accurate for most subjects in the first cohort.

Trimming took 3 bases from V and 4 from J; bases not matched to a gene: 6. Germline assignment: CDR1 SGHTS and CDR2 YDEGEE. This CDR3 spans 15 amino acids. What was sequenced was PBMCs. The chain is built from TRBV5-8 and TRBJ2-7, with 11 bases fitting TRBD1. The receptor was isolated from a female donor in good health and CMV-seronegative. The CDR3 coding sequence is TGTGCCAGCAGCTCTGGGACAGGGGGTGGGTACGAGCAGTACTTC. Its translation is CASSSGTGGGYEQYF.